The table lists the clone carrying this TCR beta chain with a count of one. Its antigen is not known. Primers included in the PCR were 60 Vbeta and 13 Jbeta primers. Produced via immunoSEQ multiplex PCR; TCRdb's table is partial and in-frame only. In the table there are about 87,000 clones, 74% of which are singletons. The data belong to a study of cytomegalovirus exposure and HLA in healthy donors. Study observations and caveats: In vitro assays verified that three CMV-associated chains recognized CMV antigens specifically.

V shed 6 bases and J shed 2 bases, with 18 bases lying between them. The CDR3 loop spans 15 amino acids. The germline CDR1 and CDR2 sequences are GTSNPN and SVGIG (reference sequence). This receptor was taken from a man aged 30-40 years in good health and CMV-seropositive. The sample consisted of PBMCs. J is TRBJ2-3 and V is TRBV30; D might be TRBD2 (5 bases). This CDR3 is CACPGLGGLTDTQYF. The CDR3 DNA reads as TGTGCCTGCCCCGGGCTAGGAGGTCTCACAGATACGCAGTATTTT.